Given below is one T cell receptor (beta chain) in context. No antigen is known for it. Caucasian adults residing in Nashville, Tennessee made up all the donors. The data belong to a study of shared clonotypes between healthy human individuals. Study results and caveats: Enrolling few donors narrowed the genetic and exposure-history diversity that was represented.

CDR3 length equals 13 residues. The germline V gene has CDR1 LGHNT and CDR2 FRNRAP. With 9 bases removed from V and 6 bases from J, the gap between germline ends came to 17 bases. Profiling relied on immunoSEQ multiplex PCR, and the TCRdb table lists in-frame clones only, not all of them. The sample contains nearly 500,000 clones, about 82% of which appear only once. The V call is TRBV12-5, the J call TRBJ1-1; D is ambiguous. The sample was PBMCs. The source is a woman between 40 and 50 years old in good health. Some clones in this sample may be carry-over from other donors' samples. The CDR3 nucleotides read TGTGCTAGCGGACTAGGCCCGCAGGCTGAAGCTTTCTTT. Translated: CASGLGPQAEAFF.